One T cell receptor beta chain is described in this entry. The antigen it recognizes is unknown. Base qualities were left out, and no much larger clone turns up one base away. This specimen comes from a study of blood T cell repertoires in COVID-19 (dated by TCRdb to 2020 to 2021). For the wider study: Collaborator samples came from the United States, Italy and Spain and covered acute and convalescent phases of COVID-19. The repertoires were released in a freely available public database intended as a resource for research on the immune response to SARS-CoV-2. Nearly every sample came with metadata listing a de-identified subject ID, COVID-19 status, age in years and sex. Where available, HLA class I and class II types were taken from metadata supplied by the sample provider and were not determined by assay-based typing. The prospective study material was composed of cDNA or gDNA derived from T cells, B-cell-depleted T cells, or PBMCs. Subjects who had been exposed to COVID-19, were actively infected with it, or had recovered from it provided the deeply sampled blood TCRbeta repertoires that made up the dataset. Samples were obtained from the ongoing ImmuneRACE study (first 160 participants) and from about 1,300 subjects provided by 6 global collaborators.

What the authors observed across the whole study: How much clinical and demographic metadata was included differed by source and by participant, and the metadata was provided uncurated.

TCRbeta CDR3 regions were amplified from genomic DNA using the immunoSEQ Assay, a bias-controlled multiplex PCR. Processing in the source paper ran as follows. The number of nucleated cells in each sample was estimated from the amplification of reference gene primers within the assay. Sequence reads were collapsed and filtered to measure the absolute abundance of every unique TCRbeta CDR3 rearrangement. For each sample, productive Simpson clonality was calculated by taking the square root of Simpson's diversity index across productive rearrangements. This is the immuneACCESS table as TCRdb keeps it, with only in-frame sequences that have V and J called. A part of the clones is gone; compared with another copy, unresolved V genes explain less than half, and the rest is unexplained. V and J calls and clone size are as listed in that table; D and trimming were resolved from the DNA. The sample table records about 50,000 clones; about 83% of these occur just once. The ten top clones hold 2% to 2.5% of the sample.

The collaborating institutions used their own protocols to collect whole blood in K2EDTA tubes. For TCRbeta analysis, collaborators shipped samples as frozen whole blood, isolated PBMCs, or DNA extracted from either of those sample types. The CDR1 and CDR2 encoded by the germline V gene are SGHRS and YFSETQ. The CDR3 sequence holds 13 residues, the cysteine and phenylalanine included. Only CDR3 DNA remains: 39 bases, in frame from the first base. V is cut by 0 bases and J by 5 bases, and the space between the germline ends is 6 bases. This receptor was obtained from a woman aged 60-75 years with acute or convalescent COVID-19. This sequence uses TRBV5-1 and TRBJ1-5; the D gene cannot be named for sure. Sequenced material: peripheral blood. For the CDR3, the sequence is CASSLALDQPQHF. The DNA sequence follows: TGCGCCAGCAGCTTGGCTCTAGATCAGCCCCAGCATTTT.